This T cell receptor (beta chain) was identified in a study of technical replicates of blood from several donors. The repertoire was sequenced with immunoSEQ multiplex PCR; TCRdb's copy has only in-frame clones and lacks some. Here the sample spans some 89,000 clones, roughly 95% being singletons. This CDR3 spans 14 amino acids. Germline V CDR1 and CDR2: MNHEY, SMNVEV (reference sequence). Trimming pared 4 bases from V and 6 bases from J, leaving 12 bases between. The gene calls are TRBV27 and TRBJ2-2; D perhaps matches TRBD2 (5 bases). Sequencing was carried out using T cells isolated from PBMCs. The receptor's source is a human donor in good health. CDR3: CASSSPYGAGELFF. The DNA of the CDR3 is TGTGCCAGCAGTTCGCCCTACGGGGCCGGGGAGCTGTTTTTT.